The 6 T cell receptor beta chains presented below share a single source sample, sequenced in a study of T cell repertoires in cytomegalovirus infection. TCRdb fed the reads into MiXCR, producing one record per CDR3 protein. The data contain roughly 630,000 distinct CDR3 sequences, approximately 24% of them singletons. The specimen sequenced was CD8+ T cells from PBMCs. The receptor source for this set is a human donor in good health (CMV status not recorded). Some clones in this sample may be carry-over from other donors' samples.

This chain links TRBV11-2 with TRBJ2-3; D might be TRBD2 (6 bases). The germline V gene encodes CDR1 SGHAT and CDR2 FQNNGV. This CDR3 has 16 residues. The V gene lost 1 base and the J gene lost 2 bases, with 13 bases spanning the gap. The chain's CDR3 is CASSLAWRGPTDTQYF. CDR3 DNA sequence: TGTGCCAGCAGCTTAGCATGGAGGGGCCCCACAGATACGCAGTATTTT.

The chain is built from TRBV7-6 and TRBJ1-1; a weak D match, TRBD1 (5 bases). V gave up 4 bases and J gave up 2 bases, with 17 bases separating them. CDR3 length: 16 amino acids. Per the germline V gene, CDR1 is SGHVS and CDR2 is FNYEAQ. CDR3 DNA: TGTGCCAGCAGCTCCGAGCCGGGACGGAAAAACACTGAAGCTTTCTTT. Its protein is CASSSEPGRKNTEAFF.

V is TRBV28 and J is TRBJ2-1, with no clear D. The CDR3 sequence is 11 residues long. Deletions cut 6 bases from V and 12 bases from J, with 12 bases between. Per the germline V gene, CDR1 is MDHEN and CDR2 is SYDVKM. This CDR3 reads CASSHSPRQFF. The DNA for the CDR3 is TGTGCCAGCAGCCATAGCCCAAGGCAGTTCTTC.

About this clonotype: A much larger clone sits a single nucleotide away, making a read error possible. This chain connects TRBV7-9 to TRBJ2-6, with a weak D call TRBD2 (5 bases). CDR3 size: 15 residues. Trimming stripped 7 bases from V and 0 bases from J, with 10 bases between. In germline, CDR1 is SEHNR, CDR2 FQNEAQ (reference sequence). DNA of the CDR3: TGTGCCAGCAACTTCCGGGGCTCTGGGGCCAACGTCCTGACTTTC. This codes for CASNFRGSGANVLTF.

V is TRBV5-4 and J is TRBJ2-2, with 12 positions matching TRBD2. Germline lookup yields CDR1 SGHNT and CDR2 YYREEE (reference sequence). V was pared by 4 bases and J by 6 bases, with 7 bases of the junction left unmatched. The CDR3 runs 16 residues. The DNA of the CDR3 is TGTGCCAGCAGCGCCCGACTAGCGGGGGACCCCGGGGAGCTGTTTTTT. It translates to CASSARLAGDPGELFF.

The chain's CDR3 is CASSVARGGQGREKLFF. Written as DNA, the CDR3 is TGTGCCAGCAGCGTCGCCCGAGGGGGACAGGGGCGAGAAAAACTGTTTTTT. The rearrangement links TRBV13 to TRBJ1-4; 10 nucleotides match TRBD1. The germline V gene has CDR1 PRHDT and CDR2 FYEKMQ (reference sequence). The CDR3 totals 17 residues. V gave up 5 bases and J gave up 8 bases; unmatched junction bases: 14.